This T cell receptor (beta chain) is from a study of blood T cell repertoires in COVID-19. Produced via immunoSEQ multiplex PCR; TCRdb's table is partial and in-frame only. Of hundreds of thousands of clones detected, roughly nine tenths appear once; the ten largest clones hold about 8.2%. This sequence was found in a woman aged 45-65 years with COVID-19, enrolled during active disease. The sample comprised peripheral blood.

CDR3 region: CASSGSQGFNTEAFF. CDR3 sequence (DNA): TGTGCCAGCAGCGGCTCCCAGGGGTTCAACACTGAAGCTTTCTTT. The rearrangement joins TRBV9 to TRBJ1-1; maybe TRBD1 (6 bases). V dropped 3 bases and J dropped 2 bases, with 14 bases sitting between them. This CDR3 has 15 amino acids. The germline CDR1 and CDR2 sequences are SGDLS and YYNGEE.